This TCR beta chain stems from a study of blood T cell repertoires in COVID-19. Across the whole study: The United States, Italy and Spain provided the acute and convalescent COVID-19 samples. PBMCs, B-cell-depleted T cells, or T cells were the source of the cDNA or gDNA that made up the material.

Per the original data handling: Reference gene primer amplification yielded estimated nucleated cell counts. Produced via immunoSEQ multiplex PCR; TCRdb's table is partial and in-frame only. D and trimming were read from the DNA, whereas the V and J calls and clone size are those reported in that table. The sample lists roughly 120,000 clones, 65% to 80% occurring once. The CDR3 is 13 amino acids. Germline CDR1 MNHEY, CDR2 SVGAGI. J gave up 3 bases and V 6 bases, and 2 bases lay outside the gene matches. The sequence came from a human donor with acute or convalescent COVID-19. The donor label of this sample is uncertain. Sequenced input: peripheral blood. This rearrangement joins TRBV6-5 to TRBJ1-5; TRBD1 agrees at 7 bases. The CDR3 nucleotides read TGTGCCAGCAGGGGACAGATCAATCAGCCCCAGCATTTT. This sequence encodes CASRGQINQPQHF.